The present T cell receptor (beta chain) was sequenced within a study of regulatory T cells in long-lasting Graves disease (dated by TCRdb to 2020 to 2022). Describing the broader study: Antithyroid drugs had been taken for less than 3 months by newly diagnosed Graves' disease patients. A total of some 35 samples underwent TCR sequencing, from about 13 patients with persistent Graves' disease and around 20 patients with newly diagnosed Graves' disease. The study was registered as a clinical trial and conducted in China. Persistent Graves' disease patients were compared with newly diagnosed Graves' disease patients by peripheral blood TCR sequencing and RNA sequencing.

This clonotype was recorded many times. The specificity of this receptor is unknown. Base qualities are not provided; no much larger clone lies one nucleotide away. The time point tag for this specimen amounts to: newly diagnosed GD, antithyroid drugs for less than 3 months. For both TCR sequencing and RNA sequencing, RNA was extracted from PBMCs in TRIzol. Graves' disease was diagnosed according to American Thyroid Association guidelines. Patients for the study were recruited at an endocrinology department in Xi'an, China. Each patient gave about 9.1 milliliters of peripheral blood, collected in an EDTA anticoagulant tube. Ficoll Paque Plus density gradient separation was used to isolate PBMCs, and no additional T cell sorting was done. An Agilent 2100 Bioanalyzer and agarose gel were used to check RNA quality, while a NanoDrop 2000 measured RNA concentration. Libraries were built with multiplex PCR. The instrument was an Illumina HiSeq 4000. TCR beta libraries were built with iRepertoire HTBI primers and Arm-PCR amplification of CDR3 regions. Before sequencing, the PCR products underwent gel purification. The authors' pipeline ran thus. Across samples, 60 to 80 TRBV and 13 to 15 TRBJ segments were identified and used for gene usage analysis of CDR3 amino acid clonotypes. COPE and FqMerger were used to merge filtered high-quality paired reads into contigs. BLAST was used to align contigs to IMGT TRBV, TRBD and TRBJ reference genes, and CDR3 was defined according to IMGT. Any clonotype with a frequency above 0.1% was counted as a highly expanded clone. Shannon entropy served as the measure of repertoire diversity, while the Gini coefficient captured V-J evenness. Public clonotypes were defined as clonotypes shared by more than one individual. The public reads were run again by TCRdb, first through fastp at Q25 and then through MiXCR, and only productive beta chains were kept. CDR3 protein duplicates are merged, each entry listing the most common genes and DNA. The V and J calls were determined by TCRdb, not by the authors. Counted in this sample were a few hundred thousand distinct CDR3 sequences; approximately 18% of them appeared once. Approximately 12% of the sample rests with the top ten.

The germline V gene (reference sequence) gives CDR1 as SEHNR and CDR2 as FQNEAQ. The CDR3, cysteine through phenylalanine, is 13 amino acids long. The only DNA kept is the CDR3, 39 bases in frame from the first base. The junction carries 11 bases between V and J, which are trimmed by 8 bases and 4 bases respectively. Study-wide findings and limitations: Lower TCR Shannon entropy and fewer highly expanded clones were observed in persistent Graves' disease patients than in newly diagnosed patients, which suggested clonal expansion. Patients with persistent disease shared more public clonotypes (roughly 2,900) than newly diagnosed patients did (approximately 990). Only the TCR beta chain was sequenced and analyzed. The authors acknowledged the small sample size as a limitation that may reduce accuracy. Persistent disease showed preferential use of TRBV28, TRBJ1-2 and TRBJ2-5, whereas newly diagnosed disease favored TRBV20-1 and TRBJ2-1. Because the primary lesion, thyroid tissue, could not be accessed, the study looked at peripheral blood alone.

Another study also made use of these data, one on T cells in Graves' hyperthyroidism and ophthalmopathy. The second study's paper adds: Graves' hyperthyroidism was defined as stable when no progression to ophthalmopathy occurred over 18 months of follow-up. The hyperthyroidism patients were between 18 and 65 years old and newly diagnosed, with a disease duration of less than 2 months. The study excluded patients with uncontrolled infections, other autoimmune diseases, pregnancy or lactation. Clinical symptoms, serum thyroxine and TRAb, thyroid ultrasound, and orbital computed tomography formed the basis for the diagnoses. The TCR CDR3 was subjected to a first round of RT-PCR using the HTBI primer set and the Qiagen OneStep RT-PCR kit. Blood samples also contained most of the expanded thyroid clonotypes (frequency above 0.001), which suggests that blood repertoires may reflect thyroid immune responses. Ophthalmopathy was separated from stable hyperthyroidism by a 13 V-J signature model, with about 88% sensitivity and about 81% specificity obtained in cross-validation and 80%/75% obtained in testing. In validation, the model predicted progression to ophthalmopathy a median of roughly 6.1 months before onset, with roughly 68% sensitivity and nearly 75% specificity. To identify TCR V-J signatures that set the groups apart, the researchers used a discovery cohort of 90 to 100 patients, made up of about 44 with Graves' ophthalmopathy and 57 with stable Graves' hyperthyroidism. Prospective prediction of ophthalmopathy was tested in an independent validation cohort consisting of some 20 hyperthyroidism patients and about 17 patients who later progressed to ophthalmopathy. The 85 to 100 discovery patients were divided at random into training and test sets in a 7:3 ratio. Thyroid tissue and blood T-cell repertoires from six Graves' hyperthyroidism patients were also compared in the study. After blood sampling, hyperthyroidism patients were treated with methimazole at a starting dose of 30 mg daily, and ophthalmopathy patients were treated with high-dose intravenous methylprednisolone. Libraries were constructed in a second round of multiplex PCR, after which size selection and purification were performed. Sequencing of the libraries was done on an Illumina HiSeq2000 using paired-end 100 bp reads. SOAPnuke was used to process the raw data, with reads discarded if the reads contained adapters or uncalled bases, had a mean Phred below 15, or lacked an exact constant-primer or identifier match. COPE v1.2.5 was used to merge the high-quality paired reads, and each unique nucleotide sequence was defined as a clonotype. MiTCR v1.1 was used to align clonotypes to the IMGT TRBV, TRBD and TRBJ reference segments. Analysis was restricted to V-J combinations with a frequency above 0.0001, which covered over 98% of repertoires. A TCS score was defined as the ratio of F50 (clonal expansion) to E x V (chaos), with BLOSUM62-based TCRdist applied between CDR3 peptides within each V-J. Welch's t-statistics and random forest reduced several hundred V-J features to 10 to 15, which were used in a naive Bayes classifier (R e1071). No statistical method was used to set the sample size in advance, and investigators knew the group allocation. According to the paper, TCR Vbeta CDR3 sequencing was carried out on some 130 peripheral blood samples, which came from fewer than 50 ophthalmopathy, roughly 75 hyperthyroidism and roughly 17 progressor patients.

This TCR was sampled from a woman in her twenties or thirties with Graves disease. Donor details come from another sample of the same person, matched by shared clones. The sequencing used peripheral blood mononuclear cells (PBMCs), collected at new diagnosis, from a patient treated with antithyroid drugs. The sequence links TRBV7-9 to TRBJ2-2, with TRBD1 perhaps the D gene, on 6 matching bases. The CDR3 sequence is CASVTGSTGELFF. The DNA reads TGTGCCAGCGTAACAGGGAGCACCGGGGAGCTGTTTTTT. When the CDR3 is completed using the reference TRBV7-9 and TRBJ2-2 genes on either side, the full variable domain is DTGVSQNPRHKITKRGQNVTFRCDPISEHNRLYWYRQTLGQGPEFLTYFQNEAQLEKSRLLSDRFSAERPKGSFSTLEIQRTEQGDSAMYLCASVTGSTGELFFGEGSRLTVL.